A single sample is the source of the 25 T cell receptor beta chains below, sequenced in a study of T cells in Graves' hyperthyroidism and ophthalmopathy. Amplified TCR beta CDR3 regions derived from RNA transcripts. The HTBI set primed first-round TCR CDR3 RT-PCR. MiXCR was run by TCRdb on the multiplex PCR reads, yielding one entry per CDR3 protein. Of approximately 520,000 distinct CDR3 sequences listed, around 24% are singletons. Sequenced: blood. The receptors stem from a woman aged 25 to 39 with Graves' ophthalmopathy.

This clonotype showed up many times. The J gene is TRBJ1-1, the V gene TRBV28; possibly TRBD1 for D (6 bases). The germline V and J ends were trimmed by 7 bases and 3 bases, with 21 bases remaining between them. Germline CDR1 is MDHEN and CDR2 is SYDVKM. CDR3 length equals 16 residues. CDR3 DNA sequence: TGTGCCAGCACTAACTACTACAGGGTCCGGGACACTGAAGCTTTCTTT. Encoded protein: CASTNYYRVRDTEAFF.

A remark on this clonotype: One base away lies a much larger clone, so this may be a sequencing read error. This chain links TRBV7-6 with TRBJ2-5, with D tentatively TRBD1 (7 bases). Between the trimmed V and J ends, which lost 1 base and 9 bases, there was a span of 21 bases. Looked up from germline, CDR1 is SGHVS and CDR2 is FNYEAQ. This CDR3 has 16 residues. The CDR3 DNA is TGTGCCAGCAGCTTAGGTTTAGGACAGGAATGGGAGGCCCAGTACTTC. Residues: CASSLGLGQEWEAQYF.

The V gene is TRBV12-3 or TRBV12-4, the J gene TRBJ2-7, with 12 positions matching TRBD1. V trimming: 3 bases; J trimming: 4 bases; junction bases outside the gene matches: 7. The CDR3 contains 16 residues. For the CDR3, the DNA is TGTGCCAGCAGTTTTCAGGGACAGGGGGCGCGGTACGAGCAGTACTTC. Its protein product is CASSFQGQGARYEQYF.

The sample holds many counts of this clonotype. Without the conserved terminal phenylalanine or tryptophan, this CDR3 likely stems from a read error. V gene TRBV6-5 combines with J gene TRBJ1-1; D call uncertain. The CDR3 extends over 13 amino acids. Trimming left V 2 bases short and J 6 bases short, with 10 bases between. The germline V gene has CDR1 MNHEY and CDR2 SVGAGI. Here the CDR3 DNA reads TGTGCCAGCAGTTACGTGGGGAGGTCTGAAGCTTTCCTT. This encodes CASSYVGRSEAFL.

In its sample, this clonotype was seen many times. The CDR3 nucleotides are TGTGCCAGCAGCCACAGGGACCCGAACACCGGGGAGCTGTTTTTT. Translated, it gives CASSHRDPNTGELFF. The chain has TRBV12-3 or TRBV12-4 and TRBJ2-2, with D possibly TRBD1 on 6 matching bases. The V end lost 6 bases, the J end lost 0 bases, and 11 bases lay between the germline ends. The CDR3 runs 15 residues.

This clonotype was picked up many times. V and J are TRBV18 and TRBJ1-5, with 10 bases that match TRBD1. The CDR3 has 16 amino acids. Germline trimming cut 4 bases from V and 2 bases from J; bases unmatched to any gene: 5. In germline, CDR1 is KGHSH, CDR2 LQKENI. This CDR3 is CASSLRDRGGNQPQHF. The CDR3 DNA is TGTGCCAGCTCACTACGGGACAGGGGAGGCAATCAGCCCCAGCATTTT.

This clonotype was detected ten times or more. The V and J genes are TRBV27 and TRBJ1-2; the D is unclear. Germline CDR1 and CDR2: MNHEY and SMNVEV (reference sequence). Trimming removed 5 bases from V and 5 bases from J, with 15 bases in between. The CDR3 totals 14 residues. The CDR3 nucleotides read TGTGCCAGCAGTCCCACTCGACAAGTATATGGCTACACCTTC. It yields the protein CASSPTRQVYGYTF.

This clonotype was detected ten times or more. The chain employs TRBV12-3 or TRBV12-4 and TRBJ1-1; D is undetermined. This CDR3 is 15 amino acids long. Trimming pared 6 bases from V and 1 base from J, leaving 15 bases between. CDR3 sequence reads: CASSQVGSKNTEAFF. The CDR3 nucleotides read TGTGCCAGCAGCCAAGTCGGGAGTAAGAACACTGAAGCTTTCTTT.

The rearrangement uses TRBV18 and TRBJ1-3, with 10 bases that match TRBD1. There are 16 residues in the CDR3. The trim removed 2 bases at V and 2 bases at J, leaving 3 bases unmatched. Germline-derived CDR1 and CDR2 are KGHSH and LQKENI. This CDR3 is CASSPRQGATGNTIYF. For the CDR3, the DNA is TGTGCCAGCTCACCAAGACAGGGGGCGACTGGAAACACCATATATTTT.

The gene calls are TRBV10-3 and TRBJ2-5; TRBD2 aligns across 7 bases. Germline CDR1 reads ENHRY; CDR2 reads SYGVKD. With 0 bases clipped from V and 4 bases from J, the junction kept 5 bases outside the gene matches. There are 15 residues in the CDR3. CDR3 sequence (DNA): TGTGCCATCAGTGAGTCCCGGGGGGTCGGAGAGACCCAGTACTTC. This translates into CAISESRGVGETQYF.

This clonotype has a count of ten or more. This chain uses TRBV5-1 with TRBJ1-3; 12 bases agree with TRBD1. The CDR3 is 18 amino acids. The trim removed 0 bases at V and 0 bases at J, leaving 4 bases unmatched. Per the germline V gene, CDR1 is SGHRS and CDR2 is YFSETQ. The DNA for the CDR3 is TGCGCCAGCAGCTTGGTGGGACAGGGGGCCAACTCTGGAAACACCATATATTTT. This gives the protein CASSLVGQGANSGNTIYF.

This clonotype was detected many times. The chain recombines TRBV9 with TRBJ2-5, with D perhaps assigned TRBD1 or TRBD2 (5 bases each). Trimming cost V 3 bases and J 5 bases, with 14 bases left between them. Germline V gene lookup returns CDR1 SGDLS and CDR2 YYNGEE. CDR3 length: 14 amino acids. For the CDR3, the DNA is TGTGCCAGCAGCGCCGGGATGGGGCGCGAGACCCAGTACTTC. Encoded protein: CASSAGMGRETQYF.

This clonotype was found a few times. The chain carries TRBV12-3 or TRBV12-4 and TRBJ1-1; TRBD1 is a possible D gene (6 bases). The V gene lost 7 bases and the J gene lost 0 bases, with 15 bases spanning the gap. The CDR3 has 15 residues. CDR3 bases: TGTGCCAGCACCCCTTGGGGGGCGGTGAACACTGAAGCTTTCTTT. Translation gives CASTPWGAVNTEAFF.

This clonotype was counted only a few times. This sequence joins TRBV15 and TRBJ2-5, with 9 bases matching TRBD1. Germline values: CDR1 LNHNV, CDR2 YYDKDF (reference sequence). Unmatched junction bases numbered 10, after V lost 6 bases and J lost 5 bases. This CDR3 is built from 15 residues. The CDR3 region is CATRSVGQGFETQYF. The DNA for the CDR3 is TGTGCCACCAGAAGCGTGGGACAGGGATTTGAGACCCAGTACTTC.

The chain recombines TRBV6-1 with TRBJ2-7; D is perhaps TRBD1 or TRBD2 (5 bases each). Trimming removed 6 bases at V and 6 bases at J, with 21 bases between. The germline V gene encodes CDR1 MNHNS and CDR2 SASEGT. This CDR3 comprises 15 residues. Written as DNA, the CDR3 is TGTGCCAGCAGCGAGGGGACGGGACCTGGCTTCGAGCAGTACTTC. This encodes CASSEGTGPGFEQYF.

This chain uses TRBV30 with TRBJ2-2; D is possibly TRBD2 (5 bases). CDR3 size: 11 residues. CDR1 and CDR2 from the germline V gene are GTSNPN and SVGIG (reference sequence). V was shortened by 5 bases and J by 7 bases, with 8 bases between the two germline ends. The CDR3 is CAWDRDGELFF. Written as DNA, the CDR3 is TGTGCCTGGGACCGGGACGGGGAGCTGTTTTTT.

There are many counts of this clonotype. CDR3 sequence (DNA): TGTGCCAGCAGTTACGCGGCGGGGCGCAACACCGGGGAGCTGTTTTTT. Protein product: CASSYAAGRNTGELFF. The chain uses TRBV6-5 and TRBJ2-2; tentative D call: TRBD2 (6 bases). The V and J ends lost 2 bases and 2 bases respectively, with 12 bases between them. The CDR3 is 16 residues long. Germline CDR1 MNHEY, CDR2 SVGAGI.

This chain joins TRBV6-1 and TRBJ2-7; D is ambiguous. The CDR3 totals 12 residues. Trimming stripped 7 bases from V and 5 bases from J, with 12 bases between. Germline loops: CDR1 MNHNS, CDR2 SASEGT. CDR3 nucleotides: TGTGCCAGCAAAACTCCCGAGCACGAGCAGTACTTC. Translated: CASKTPEHEQYF.

The chain joins TRBV6-2 or TRBV6-3 to TRBJ2-2, with D perhaps TRBD1 or TRBD2 (5 bases each). V was clipped by 6 bases and J by 2 bases, with 19 bases between them. Germline values: CDR1 MNHEY, CDR2 SVGEGT. This CDR3 is 17 amino acids long. In nucleotides, the CDR3 is TGTGCCAGCAGCTTACTTCCCGGGACCGAAAACACCGGGGAGCTGTTTTTT. Translated: CASSLLPGTENTGELFF.

There are a few counts of this clonotype. The rearrangement joins TRBV20-1 to TRBJ1-1, with D unclear. V shed 3 bases and J shed 0 bases, with 14 bases lying between them. Germline V gene lookup returns CDR1 DFQATT and CDR2 SNEGSKA (reference sequence). The CDR3 runs 15 residues. The CDR3: CSAREGRLLNTEAFF. CDR3 DNA sequence: TGCAGTGCTAGGGAAGGCAGGCTTTTGAACACTGAAGCTTTCTTT.

This clonotype appeared many times. The CDR3 is CASSLDTLGTEAFF. The CDR3 DNA follows: TGTGCCAGCAGCTTAGACACCCTCGGGACTGAAGCTTTCTTT. J is TRBJ1-1 and V is TRBV7-9; D not certain. The CDR3 is 14 residues long. V lost 1 base and J lost 5, with 11 bases in between. Germline V gives CDR1 SEHNR, CDR2 FQNEAQ (reference sequence).

This clonotype was detected ten times or more. V gene TRBV2 combines with J gene TRBJ1-5, with 7 bases matching TRBD1. CDR1 is SNHLY and CDR2 is FYNNEI in the germline V gene. V lost 3 bases, J lost 7 bases, and 6 bases stayed unmatched. The CDR3 consists of 14 residues. The CDR3 spells CASSDRQGQQPQHF. DNA for the CDR3: TGTGCCAGCAGTGACCGACAGGGCCAGCAGCCCCAGCATTTT.

At least ten counts were recorded for this clonotype. This chain joins TRBV2 and TRBJ1-2; the D gene is possibly TRBD1 (5 bases). Germline values: CDR1 SNHLY, CDR2 FYNNEI. The ends were cut back, 5 bases at V and 7 bases at J, with 11 bases in the middle. The CDR3 has 12 residues. As DNA, the CDR3 is TGTGCCAGCAGTATAGTTAGGGGTGGCTACACCTTC. As protein: CASSIVRGGYTF. The full variable domain, its missing parts supplied by reference TRBV2 and TRBJ1-2, is EPEVTQTPSHQVTQMGQEVILRCVPISNHLYFYWYRQILGQKVEFLVSFYNNEISEKSEIFDDQFSVERPDGSNFTLKIRSTKLEDSAMYFCASSIVRGGYTFGSGTRLTVV.

The CDR3 nucleotides read TGTGCCTGGAGACCCCGACTGTCTCGTGTCGAGCTGTTTTTT. Its translation is CAWRPRLSRVELFF. V gene TRBV30 combines with J gene TRBJ2-2; no clear D gene. The CDR3 sequence is 14 residues long. Per germline, CDR1 GTSNPN and CDR2 SVGIG (reference sequence). Trimming took off 3 bases at V and 11 bases at J, with 19 bases between the two ends.

This clonotype was seen repeatedly, ten times or more. This rearrangement joins TRBV27 to TRBJ1-5, with 9 bases fitting TRBD1. The CDR3 covers 15 residues. Per the germline V gene, CDR1 is MNHEY and CDR2 is SMNVEV (reference sequence). Losses at the gene ends were 5 bases for V and 7 bases for J; bases not matched to a gene: 9. For the CDR3, the DNA is TGTGCCAGCAGTCCTATACAGGGGGCGAGGCAGCCCCAGCATTTT. Its translation is CASSPIQGARQPQHF.